A single sample is the source of the 24 T cell receptor beta chains below, sequenced in a study of T-cell memory formation after mild COVID-19. TCRdb independently ran MiXCR on the 5' RACE reads; one entry per CDR3 protein. The table has 130,000 to 150,000 distinct CDR3 sequences, around 5.8% seen once. The source material was PBMCs or a T cell subset sorted from them (not recorded which). These receptors all come from an adult woman who had mild COVID-19 (a few samples of this study predate the infection). Cell type and time point are not known.

This clonotype was seen many times. The chain couples TRBV18 to TRBJ1-1; D uncertain. From germline, CDR1 is KGHSH and CDR2 LQKENI. The CDR3 is 14 residues long. Between the trimmed V and J ends, which lost 6 bases and 1 base, there was a span of 12 bases. This CDR3 is CASSPIKRNTEAFF. As DNA, the CDR3 is TGTGCCAGCTCCCCGATAAAGCGGAACACTGAAGCTTTCTTT.

The chain has TRBV4-2 and TRBJ1-3; no definite D call. The length of the CDR3 is 18 residues. The germline gives CDR1 LGHNA, CDR2 YNFKEQ. The V gene lost 2 bases and the J gene lost 0 bases, with 17 bases spanning the gap. DNA for the CDR3: TGTGCCAGCAGCCAACCGAACCCCGGGCAAAACTCTGGAAACACCATATATTTT. Protein product: CASSQPNPGQNSGNTIYF.

This clonotype was detected ten times or more. The chain combines TRBV7-3 with TRBJ2-1; the D is unclear. The germline V gene encodes CDR1 SGHTA and CDR2 FQGTGA. Trimming left V 2 bases short and J 10 bases short, with 12 bases between. The CDR3 extends over 13 amino acids. The CDR3 DNA reads as TGTGCCAGCAGCTTAGGGGAAAGGGAAGAGCAGTTCTTC. Amino acid sequence: CASSLGEREEQFF.

This chain links TRBV11-2 with TRBJ2-6; D is uncertain. This CDR3 has 15 residues. The germline gives CDR1 SGHAT, CDR2 FQNNGV. Trimming left V 3 bases short and J 0 bases short, with 6 bases between. The CDR3 DNA sequence: TGTGCCAGCAGCTTTACCCCCTCTGGGGCCAACGTCCTGACTTTC. It yields the protein CASSFTPSGANVLTF.

This clonotype turned up a few times. This sequence joins TRBV2 and TRBJ2-5; tentative D call: TRBD2 (7 bases). The CDR3 covers 15 residues. Germline V CDR1 and CDR2: SNHLY, FYNNEI. V was cut by 8 bases and J by 2 bases, with 18 bases left in between. The CDR3 spells CASGGGAADQETQYF. As DNA, the CDR3 is TGTGCCAGCGGGGGGGGGGCAGCGGATCAAGAGACCCAGTACTTC.

The gene calls are TRBV24-1 and TRBJ1-1; D not resolved. Germline V gives CDR1 KGHDR, CDR2 SFDVKD. V was cut by 3 bases and J by 0 bases, with 7 bases left in between. CDR3 length: 14 amino acids. This CDR3 reads CATSDAGVNTEAFF. The CDR3 DNA follows: TGTGCCACCAGTGATGCCGGGGTGAACACTGAAGCTTTCTTT.

As to this clonotype: Since a much larger clone is just one base distant, this may be a read error. The chain links TRBV21-1 to TRBJ1-1; the DNA was not used to check the table's D call, TRBD1. TRBV21-1 is shown as a pseudogene. CDR3 length: 14 amino acids. CDR3 sequence reads: CASSKEDPGTEAFF. The CDR3, as DNA: TGTGCCAGCAGCAAAGAAGATCCGGGAACTGAAGCTTTCTTT.

This clonotype was detected only a few times. This rearrangement joins TRBV7-2 to TRBJ1-4; 7 nucleotides agree with TRBD1. The CDR3 runs to 16 residues. Germline trimming cut 3 bases from V and 0 bases from J; bases unmatched to any gene: 4. The germline CDR1 and CDR2 sequences are SGHTA and FQGNSA. Written as DNA, the CDR3 is TGTGCCAGCAGCTTCAACAGGGGTGCAACTAATGAAAAACTGTTTTTT. Its translation: CASSFNRGATNEKLFF.

This clonotype was counted only a few times. V usage is TRBV2 and J usage is TRBJ2-7; D gene ambiguous. This CDR3 is built from 11 residues. The germline CDR1 and CDR2 sequences are SNHLY and FYNNEI. V was pared by 6 bases and J by 3 bases, with 6 bases between. CDR3 in DNA: TGTGCCAGCAGGTATCACTACGAGCAGTACTTC. It specifies CASRYHYEQYF.

As regards this clonotype: This may come from a read error, since a much larger clone is one base off. DNA for the CDR3: TGTGCCAGCATTAAAGCCGGGACAACTAGCTCAGATACGCAGTATTTT. Translating it yields CASIKAGTTSSDTQYF. The chain links TRBV12-3 or TRBV12-4 to TRBJ2-3, with D perhaps given as TRBD1 or TRBD2 (6 bases each). Trimming left V 7 bases short and J 4 bases short, with 21 bases between. CDR3 length: 16 amino acids.

This clonotype was observed a few times. The rearrangement links TRBV3-1 to TRBJ2-1; D ambiguous. CDR1 and CDR2 (germline): LGHDT, YNNKEL (reference sequence). The CDR3 has 13 residues. Trimming cost V 1 base and J 8 bases, with 9 bases left between them. The CDR3 DNA is TGTGCCAGCAGCCAAGTTTCGTTCTATGAGCAGTTCTTC. It is translated as CASSQVSFYEQFF.

This clonotype appeared once. The junction does not match germline at one end; this may be a read error. V usage is TRBV7-2 and J usage is TRBJ2-5; the match to TRBD1 covers 8 bases. Germline V lookup: CDR1 SGHTA, CDR2 FQGNSA. The length of the CDR3 is 15 residues. For the CDR3, the DNA is TGTGCCAGCAGCTTAGGGTGGGGGCAGGGACAGGTTTTACACTTC. Amino acid sequence: CASSLGWGQGQVLHF.

The gene calls are TRBV21-1 and TRBJ1-5. TRBV21-1 represents a pseudogene. The CDR3 covers 17 residues. CDR3: CANTTGCGRVYNQPQHF. DNA of the CDR3: TGTGCCAACACTACGGGATGTGGTCGGGTATACAATCAGCCCCAGCATTTT.

CDR3 DNA sequence: TGCGCCAGCAGCCAAGAAAGGACAGGGAAGAAGGATGGCTACACCTTC. Translating gives CASSQERTGKKDGYTF. The chain links TRBV4-1 to TRBJ1-2; 8 bases are shared with TRBD1. CDR1 and CDR2 (germline): MGHRA, YSYEKL. The CDR3 runs to 16 residues. V lost 0 bases, J lost 6 bases, and 9 bases stayed unmatched.

This clonotype occurred many times. The gene calls are TRBV27 and TRBJ1-6, with TRBD1 as a possible D gene (5 bases). Between the trimmed V and J ends, which lost 4 bases and 0 bases, there was a span of 10 bases. The germline gives CDR1 MNHEY, CDR2 SMNVEV (reference sequence). CDR3 size: 16 residues. The CDR3 coding sequence is TGTGCCAGCAGTTGGGACCGGAGCTCCTATAATTCACCCCTCCACTTT. Translating it yields CASSWDRSSYNSPLHF.

The sample holds many counts of this clonotype. The chain has TRBV23-1 and TRBJ2-2; D is perhaps TRBD1 or TRBD2 (5 bases each). TRBV23-1 is classed as an ORF, of uncertain function. Between the trimmed V and J ends, which lost 7 bases and 7 bases, there was a span of 10 bases. This CDR3 has 12 amino acids. The CDR3, as DNA: TGCGCCAGCACGGGGCGCGGCGGGGAGCTGTTTTTT. It is translated as CASTGRGGELFF.

The chain couples TRBV9 to TRBJ1-1; the D is unclear. The germline V gene has CDR1 SGDLS and CDR2 YYNGEE. The CDR3 runs 14 residues. The V end was cut by 0 bases, the J end by 0 bases, with 6 bases between. The DNA of the CDR3 is TGTGCCAGCAGCGTAGGACCGTTGAACACTGAAGCTTTCTTT. Translating it yields CASSVGPLNTEAFF. Full variable domain (rest looked up from reference TRBV9 and TRBJ1-1): DSGVTQTPKHLITATGQRVTLRCSPRSGDLSVYWYQQSLDQGLQFLIQYYNGEERAKGNILERFSAQQFPDLHSELNLSSLELGDSALYFCASSVGPLNTEAFFGQGTRLTVV.

The sample holds many counts of this clonotype. The J gene is TRBJ2-5, the V gene TRBV5-1; 10 bases map to TRBD1. Looked up from germline, CDR1 is SGHRS and CDR2 is YFSETQ. The CDR3 has 16 residues. Trimming at V came to 3 bases and at J to 3 bases, leaving 8 bases not matched to a gene. In nucleotides, the CDR3 is TGCGCCAGCAGCTCAGGACAGGGGGTAATGAAAGAGACCCAGTACTTC. It yields the protein CASSSGQGVMKETQYF.

This clonotype was found many times. The chain employs TRBV24-1 and TRBJ2-3; 7 bases line up with TRBD1. The CDR3 consists of 14 residues. The trim removed 4 bases at V and 4 bases at J, leaving 4 bases unmatched. The germline V gene encodes CDR1 KGHDR and CDR2 SFDVKD. CDR3 bases: TGTGCCACCAGTGAACCGACAGGGCCAGATACGCAGTATTTT. Amino acids: CATSEPTGPDTQYF.

This clonotype was seen a few times. V is TRBV2 and J is TRBJ2-1; D might be TRBD1 (6 bases). The CDR3 spans 14 residues. V lost 8 bases and J lost 4, with 15 bases in between. Looked up from germline, CDR1 is SNHLY and CDR2 is FYNNEI. The CDR3 reads CASRQDTVYNEQFF. CDR3 nucleotide sequence: TGTGCCAGCCGACAGGACACGGTGTACAATGAGCAGTTCTTC.

The CDR3 DNA sequence: TGTGCCAGCAGCCAACGATCACAGGGGCCCGGCTACACCTTC. This codes for CASSQRSQGPGYTF. The chain is built from TRBV3-1 and TRBJ1-2; 7 nucleotides agree with TRBD1. V trimming: 2 bases; J trimming: 8 bases; junction bases outside the gene matches: 8. Per germline, CDR1 LGHDT and CDR2 YNNKEL (reference sequence). CDR3 size: 14 residues.

This clonotype appeared many times. The rearrangement joins TRBV7-2 to TRBJ1-5; D remains unclear. Looked up from germline, CDR1 is SGHTA and CDR2 is FQGNSA. Trimming shortened V by 5 bases and J by 11 bases, and 16 bases separated the two germline ends. The CDR3 has 13 residues. CDR3 amino acids: CASSRTELGSQHF. Written as DNA, the CDR3 is TGTGCCAGCAGCCGAACGGAGCTGGGGTCCCAGCATTTT.

This clonotype was observed a few times. The chain uses TRBV9 and TRBJ1-6, with TRBD1 as a possible D gene (6 bases). V shed 0 bases and J shed 9 bases, with 13 bases lying between them. This CDR3 spans 15 amino acids. Germline CDR1 is SGDLS and CDR2 is YYNGEE. The CDR3 nucleotides read TGTGCCAGCAGCGTAGCTCGGGGGGGCGCTTCACCCCTCCACTTT. As protein: CASSVARGGASPLHF.

This clonotype qualifies as medium-sized. The chain links TRBV7-2 to TRBJ2-7; the D gene is possibly TRBD2 (5 bases). V lost 0 bases and J 12 bases, leaving 12 bases between the germline ends. The CDR3 consists of 12 residues. Germline V gives CDR1 SGHTA, CDR2 FQGNSA. Here the CDR3 reads CASSLAGSGLYF. For the CDR3, the DNA is TGTGCCAGCAGCTTAGCGGGATCAGGACTGTACTTC.